A selection of T cell receptor beta chains follows, all from one sample in a study of OX40 agonist ivuxolimab in advanced cancers. Profiling relied on immunoSEQ multiplex PCR, and the TCRdb table lists in-frame clones only, not all of them. Seen here are about 100,000 clones, around 93% observed once, and the top ten hold around 1.2%. Here the sequenced sample was CD4+ or CD8+ T cells sorted from blood, taken in a trial of the OX40 agonist ivuxolimab. These receptors were taken from an adult with an advanced solid tumor such as melanoma, head and neck, liver or kidney cancer. CDR3s include the opening cysteine and the closing phenylalanine or tryptophan. Fields, in order: clone size, D gene, V gene, J gene, CDR3 protein, CDR3 DNA. D genes are given only for firm matches. The size entry is marked missing in some rows and otherwise reads once, few, many or a size class.

>.|.|TRBV10-2|TRBJ2-7
CASKRRDSSYEQYF
TGCGCCAGCAAGCGGCGGGACAGCTCCTACGAGCAGTACTTC
>.|.|TRBV5-1|TRBJ2-7
CASSLGTASYYEQYF
TGCGCCAGCAGCTTGGGGACAGCGAGCTACTACGAGCAGTACTTC
>.|.|TRBV5-1|TRBJ1-4
CASSAEGTTNEKLFF
TGCGCCAGCAGCGCGGAGGGGACAACTAATGAAAAACTGTTTTTT
>.|.|TRBV11-3|TRBJ1-1
CASSLVAVFRKNTEAFF
TGTGCCAGCAGCTTAGTGGCGGTATTCAGGAAGAACACTGAAGCTTTCTTT
>.|TRBD1|TRBV19|TRBJ2-7
CASTTRTGLVYEQYF
TGTGCCAGTACTACCCGGACAGGGCTAGTCTACGAGCAGTACTTC
>.|.|TRBV11-2|TRBJ1-5
CASSSDTYQPQHF
TGTGCCAGCAGCTCAGACACATATCAGCCCCAGCATTTT
>.|.|TRBV5-6|TRBJ1-1
CASSLAENTEAFF
TGTGCCAGCAGCTTGGCAGAGAACACTGAAGCTTTCTTT
>.|.|TRBV11-2|TRBJ1-4
CASSGSGFTNEKLFF
TGTGCCAGCAGCGGTTCAGGGTTTACTAATGAAAAACTGTTTTTT
>.|.|TRBV18|TRBJ1-2
CASSPAMYLDGYTF
TGTGCCAGCTCACCGGCGATGTACCTAGACGGCTACACCTTC
>.|TRBD1|TRBV5-6|TRBJ1-1
CASSFGTGAEGTEAFF
TGTGCCAGCAGCTTTGGGACAGGGGCCGAGGGGACTGAAGCTTTCTTT
>few|.|TRBV28|TRBJ2-3
CASSYRNTQYF
TGTGCCAGCAGCTACAGGAATACGCAGTATTTT
>.|.|TRBV6-5|TRBJ1-2
CASSYSRQENYGYTF
TGTGCCAGCAGTTACTCACGGCAGGAGAACTATGGCTACACCTTC
>.|.|TRBV7-8|TRBJ2-7
CASSPRDNSYEQYF
TGTGCCAGCAGCCCTCGGGACAACTCCTACGAGCAGTACTTC
>.|.|TRBV9|TRBJ2-3
CASSSRGAGGRGTDTQYF
TGTGCCAGCAGCTCCAGGGGTGCCGGCGGAAGGGGCACAGATACGCAGTATTTT
>.|.|TRBV6-6|TRBJ2-2
CASSYGTANTGELFF
TGTGCCAGCAGTTACGGGACGGCGAACACCGGGGAGCTGTTTTTT
>.|TRBD1|TRBV6-5|TRBJ2-2
CASRETGVNTGELFF
TGTGCCAGCAGGGAGACAGGGGTGAACACCGGGGAGCTGTTTTTT
>.|.|TRBV6-6|TRBJ2-2
CASSQLRGELFF
TGTGCCAGCAGTCAACTACGCGGGGAGCTGTTTTTT
>.|.|TRBV7-3|TRBJ2-2
CASSLGGTTNTGELFF
TGTGCCAGCAGCCTAGGGGGGACTACGAACACCGGGGAGCTGTTTTTT
>once|.|TRBV7-2|TRBJ2-5
CASSPDKPIRETQYF
TGTGCCAGCAGCCCCGACAAACCGATTAGAGAGACCCAGTACTTC
>.|.|TRBV28|TRBJ1-2
CASSFHGYTF
TGTGCCAGCAGTTTTCATGGCTACACCTTC
>.|.|TRBV11-3|TRBJ1-1
CASTLDGGNTEAFF
TGTGCCAGCACCCTCGACGGGGGGAACACTGAAGCTTTCTTT
>.|TRBD1|TRBV9|TRBJ1-1
CASSVGDRVTEAFF
TGTGCCAGCAGTGTAGGGGACAGGGTCACTGAAGCTTTCTTT
>.|TRBD2|TRBV30|TRBJ2-1
CAWNQGTSGRTVGNEQFF
TGTGCCTGGAATCAGGGGACTAGCGGGAGGACAGTCGGTAATGAGCAGTTCTTC
>.|.|TRBV27|TRBJ1-1
CASSTRGNTEAFF
TGTGCCAGCAGTACGAGGGGAAACACTGAAGCTTTCTTT
>.|.|TRBV28|TRBJ2-1
CASSEGVRNEQFF
TGTGCCAGCAGTGAGGGGGTTCGCAATGAGCAGTTCTTC
>once|.|TRBV19|TRBJ1-5
CASTMALGVGQPQHF
TGTGCCAGTACTATGGCGTTGGGTGTAGGTCAGCCCCAGCATTTT
>.|.|TRBV11-2|TRBJ2-4
CASSSTIAKNIQYF
TGTGCCAGCAGCTCGACAATAGCCAAAAACATTCAGTACTTC
>.|TRBD2|TRBV5-1|TRBJ2-3
CASSLWTSGTDTQYF
TGCGCCAGCAGCTTGTGGACTAGCGGCACAGATACGCAGTATTTT
>.|.|TRBV6-4|TRBJ2-2
CASSEDPANTGELFF
TGTGCCAGCAGTGAAGACCCCGCGAACACCGGGGAGCTGTTTTTT
>.|.|TRBV27|TRBJ1-1
CASSLSIQGENTEAFF
TGTGCCAGCAGTTTATCGATCCAGGGTGAGAACACTGAAGCTTTCTTT
>.|TRBD1|TRBV28|TRBJ1-1
CASSLGQMNTEAFF
TGTGCCAGCAGTTTGGGACAGATGAACACTGAAGCTTTCTTT
>few|.|TRBV18|TRBJ1-1
CASSEEGPYTEAFF
TGTGCCAGCTCGGAAGAGGGGCCATACACTGAAGCTTTCTTT
>.|.|TRBV5-6|TRBJ2-1
CASSWAAGLYNEQFF
TGTGCCAGCAGCTGGGCGGCGGGACTGTACAATGAGCAGTTCTTC
>.|.|TRBV7-9|TRBJ2-5
CASSPKRRQQETQYF
TGTGCCAGCAGCCCAAAAAGAAGGCAGCAAGAGACCCAGTACTTC
>.|.|TRBV6-5|TRBJ1-1
CASSYGKVGSTEAFF
TGTGCCAGCAGTTACGGGAAGGTGGGGTCGACTGAAGCTTTCTTT
>.|.|TRBV28|TRBJ1-4
CASSLMGSDEKLFF
TGTGCCAGCAGTTTAATGGGGAGTGATGAAAAACTGTTTTTT
>.|.|TRBV5-6|TRBJ1-1
CASSSLVPNTEAFF
TGTGCCAGCAGCTCCTTGGTCCCGAACACTGAAGCTTTCTTT
>.|.|TRBV19|TRBJ2-2
CASSIEGSAGELFF
TGTGCCAGTAGTATTGAGGGTTCGGCCGGGGAGCTGTTTTTT
>.|.|TRBV6-1|TRBJ1-5
CAIPGHPYSNQPQHF
TGTGCCATACCGGGACACCCCTATAGCAATCAGCCCCAGCATTTT
>.|.|TRBV27|TRBJ1-1
CASSWSHNTEAFF
TGTGCCAGCAGTTGGTCACACAACACTGAAGCTTTCTTT
>.|TRBD2|TRBV5-4|TRBJ2-7
CASSLSVAGGSSYEQYF
TGTGCCAGCAGCTTGTCAGTAGCGGGGGGGAGCTCCTACGAGCAGTACTTC
>.|TRBD1|TRBV5-1|TRBJ2-1
CASSSSPGQHYNEQFF
TGCGCCAGCAGCTCTAGTCCGGGACAGCACTACAATGAGCAGTTCTTC
>.|.|TRBV9|TRBJ2-7
CASSPALGYEQYF
TGTGCCAGCAGCCCGGCGTTGGGGTACGAGCAGTACTTC
>.|TRBD1|TRBV7-3|TRBJ1-1
CASSRQGNTEAFF
TGTGCCAGCAGCCGACAGGGTAACACTGAAGCTTTCTTT
>.|TRBD2|TRBV28|TRBJ2-7
CASSLWEAGGPDEQYF
TGTGCCAGCAGTTTATGGGAAGCGGGAGGGCCAGACGAGCAGTACTTC
>.|TRBD1|TRBV28|TRBJ1-5
CASRKTWGQNYSNQPQHF
TGTGCCAGCAGGAAAACGTGGGGACAGAACTATAGCAATCAGCCCCAGCATTTT
>.|.|TRBV6-4|TRBJ1-5
CASSLQERYQPQHF
TGTGCCAGCAGTCTACAAGAGAGGTATCAGCCCCAGCATTTT
>.|TRBD2|TRBV2|TRBJ2-3
CASRVAGGPTYTQYF
TGTGCCAGCAGGGTAGCGGGAGGACCTACGTATACGCAGTATTTT
>.|.|TRBV7-3|TRBJ2-4
CASSTGTPEPSIQYF
TGTGCCAGCAGCACCGGGACACCGGAGCCTAGCATTCAGTACTTC
>.|.|TRBV6-5|TRBJ1-3
CASISGTSGNTIYF
TGTGCCAGCATCTCAGGGACCTCTGGAAACACCATATATTTT
>once|.|TRBV5-1|TRBJ2-5
CASSSTPVSGTGTQYF
TGCGCCAGCAGCTCGACACCAGTGTCAGGGACTGGGACCCAGTACTTC
>.|TRBD1|TRBV5-1|TRBJ2-7
CASSSIKPGQGSYEQYF
TGCGCCAGCAGCTCGATAAAGCCGGGACAGGGGAGCTACGAGCAGTACTTC
>.|.|TRBV6-1|TRBJ2-7
CASSEGTQHFSEQYF
TGTGCCAGCAGTGAAGGGACCCAACACTTCTCCGAGCAGTACTTC
>.|TRBD2|TRBV25-1|TRBJ2-3
CASSESNLAGGPADTQYF
TGTGCCAGCAGTGAATCCAATCTAGCGGGAGGGCCTGCAGATACGCAGTATTTT
>.|.|TRBV7-7|TRBJ2-5
CASSLARQETQYF
TGTGCTAGCAGCTTAGCAAGACAAGAGACCCAGTACTTC
>.|.|TRBV29-1|TRBJ2-7
CSVEDKISYEQYF
TGCAGCGTAGAGGACAAAATCTCCTACGAGCAGTACTTC
>.|TRBD2|TRBV7-8|TRBJ2-7
CASSPQLAGGLYEQYF
TGTGCCAGCAGCCCGCAACTAGCGGGAGGGCTCTACGAGCAGTACTTC
>.|TRBD2|TRBV7-9|TRBJ2-7
CASSLITSGRVEQYF
TGTGCCAGCAGCTTAATTACTAGCGGGAGAGTCGAGCAGTACTTC
>few|.|TRBV4-1|TRBJ2-1
CASSPRLDSYNEQFF
TGCGCCAGCAGCCCCCGACTAGACTCCTACAATGAGCAGTTCTTC
>.|TRBD1|TRBV19|TRBJ1-3
CATDRRESSGNTIYF
TGTGCCACGGACAGGAGGGAGAGCTCTGGAAACACCATATATTTT